This T cell receptor (beta chain) was obtained from a study of shared clonotypes between healthy human individuals. At the level of the study: The study used three CD4 naive, three CD4 memory, two CD8 naive and one CD8 memory plate per donor. Findings and limits, study-wide: Clonotype sharing across donors was expected to vary with sequencing depth. Memory subsets generally showed smaller estimated richness than naive subsets did.

CDR3 length: 15 residues. V dropped 0 bases and J dropped 5 bases, with 14 bases sitting between them. The V gene's germline CDR1 is SGDLS and CDR2 YYNGEE. TCRdb's copy holds only in-frame clones and misses some; the assay was immunoSEQ multiplex PCR. Of 100,000 to 130,000 clones listed, 55% to 70% are singletons. A note on this clone: As yet, its antigen is unknown.

Sequenced: memory CD8+ T cells sorted from blood. As to subset: CD45RO+ cells pooled with CCR7-negative TemRA cells. The chain is built from TRBV9 and TRBJ2-5, with D unclear. The receptor was derived from a woman aged 25 to 39 in good health. As DNA, the CDR3 is TGTGCCAGCAGCGTAGGGTTCAACCTGGGGGAGACCCAGTACTTC. Encoded protein: CASSVGFNLGETQYF.